The 28 T cell receptor beta chains below all came from one sample that was sequenced in a study of blood T cells in healthy people across ages. A second PCR, run for roughly 7 to 11 cycles, used a sample-barcoded 5' primer plus a J-beta primer mix. Via MiXCR, TCRdb re-called the 5' RACE reads, giving one row per CDR3 protein. The sample consists of hundreds of thousands of distinct CDR3 sequences, about half of them appearing once. Material: blood. These receptors were obtained from a man in his sixties in good health.

The chain carries TRBV12-5 and TRBJ1-2, with 7 bases identical to TRBD1. Germline CDR1 is LGHNT and CDR2 is FRNRAP. The V and J ends lost 7 bases and 7 bases, in that order; junction bases with no gene match: 9. CDR3 size: 13 residues. The CDR3 DNA follows: TGTGCTAGTGCCGAGGGGGCCTGGGGTGGCTACACCTTC. Amino acid sequence: CASAEGAWGGYTF. The whole variable domain, remainder taken from reference TRBV12-5 and TRBJ1-2, is DARVTQTPRHKVTEMGQEVTMRCQPILGHNTVFWYRQTMMQGLELLAYFRNRAPLDDSGMPKDRFSAEMPDATLATLKIQPSEPRDSAVYFCASAEGAWGGYTFGSGTRLTVV.

This clonotype was counted at least ten times. This chain joins TRBV12-3 or TRBV12-4 and TRBJ2-3, with 9 nucleotides matching TRBD2. V was clipped by 6 bases and J by 2 bases; unmatched bases: 9. The CDR3 loop spans 16 amino acids. In DNA, the CDR3 is TGTGCCAGCAGCCCATCAAGCGGGAGGAACACAGATACGCAGTATTTT. Translated, it gives CASSPSSGRNTDTQYF.

In regard to this clonotype: Possible read error: a much larger clone is one base away. This chain connects TRBV13 to TRBJ1-2; D unclear. The CDR3 has 13 residues. Per germline, CDR1 PRHDT and CDR2 FYEKMQ (reference sequence). Here the CDR3 reads CTSSLGRSYGYTF. CDR3 sequence (DNA): TGTACCAGCAGCTTAGGGCGCAGCTATGGCTACACCTTC.

The V and J genes are TRBV28 and TRBJ2-7, with D perhaps TRBD1 (6 bases). The CDR3 sequence is 12 residues long. With 6 bases removed from V and 12 bases from J, the gap between germline ends came to 18 bases. The germline CDR1 and CDR2 sequences are MDHEN and SYDVKM. Here the CDR3 DNA reads TGTGCCAGCAGGGGGGCCGTTGAGACCCGGTACTTC. Protein: CASRGAVETRYF.

V gene TRBV7-8 combines with J gene TRBJ2-5, with 7 bases identical to TRBD1. The CDR3 sequence is 15 residues long. Looked up from germline, CDR1 is SGHVS and CDR2 is FQNEAQ. The V and J ends lost 0 bases and 7 bases, in that order; junction bases with no gene match: 8. CDR3 bases: TGTGCCAGCAGCTTAGCTTTACAGGGGATTGGGACCCAGTACTTC. Amino acid sequence: CASSLALQGIGTQYF.

In this sample, this clonotype turned up a few times. The chain has TRBV20-1 and TRBJ2-1, with D tentatively TRBD1 or TRBD2 (6 bases each). Germline V gives CDR1 DFQATT, CDR2 SNEGSKA (reference sequence). This CDR3 contains 13 residues. V lost 0 bases and J 7 bases, leaving 10 bases between the germline ends. Here the CDR3 reads CSARDWRGNEQFF. The CDR3 DNA reads as TGCAGTGCTAGAGATTGGAGGGGGAATGAGCAGTTCTTC.

This chain uses TRBV10-1 with TRBJ1-2; D remains ambiguous. Germline assignment: CDR1 WNHNN and CDR2 SYGVQD (reference sequence). This CDR3 is 15 amino acids long. Trimming pared 0 bases from V and 7 bases from J, leaving 15 bases between. The CDR3 spells CASSESAGPKSGYTF. CDR3 DNA: TGCGCCAGCAGTGAGTCAGCAGGCCCCAAATCTGGCTACACCTTC.

This chain connects TRBV4-3 to TRBJ2-6; 10 bases line up with TRBD1. CDR1 and CDR2 from the germline V gene are LGHNA and YSLEER. This CDR3 has 17 amino acids. Trimming cost V 4 bases and J 6 bases; bases outside gene matches: 9. The CDR3 bases are TGCGCCAGCAGCCGCGGACAGGGGGGCAGTGTGGCCAACGTCCTGACTTTC. Translation gives CASSRGQGGSVANVLTF.

This clonotype was recorded a few times. J is TRBJ2-7 and V is TRBV6-5; no clear D gene. The V gene lost 3 bases and the J gene lost 3 bases, with 12 bases spanning the gap. Germline-derived CDR1 and CDR2 are MNHEY and SVGAGI. The CDR3 loop spans 14 amino acids. CDR3 loop: CASSYSSPHYEQYF. The CDR3 DNA sequence: TGTGCCAGCAGTTATTCCAGCCCTCACTACGAGCAGTACTTC.

Written as DNA, the CDR3 is TGTGCCAGCAGCTCCATAGGGCAGAACACTGAAGCTTTCTTT. The encoded protein is CASSSIGQNTEAFF. V usage is TRBV7-9 and J usage is TRBJ1-1; D not resolved. Germline lookup yields CDR1 SEHNR and CDR2 FQNEAQ (reference sequence). This CDR3 spans 14 amino acids. V dropped 4 bases and J dropped 1 base, with 10 bases sitting between them. The complete variable domain, with remaining parts taken from reference TRBV7-9 and TRBJ1-1, reads DTGVSQNPRHKITKRGQNVTFRCDPISEHNRLYWYRQTLGQGPEFLTYFQNEAQLEKSRLLSDRFSAERPKGSFSTLEIQRTEQGDSAMYLCASSSIGQNTEAFFGQGTRLTVV.

Notes on this clonotype: Just one base apart from a much larger clone, this may be a read error. CDR3 bases: TGCAGTGCTAGAGCGGGACCCTACGAGCAGTACTTC. This translates into CSARAGPYEQYF. The chain couples TRBV20-1 to TRBJ2-5; D is possibly TRBD1 or TRBD2 (5 bases each). The closer fit of TRBJ2-7 to the DNA end suggests the J call may be wrong. Per the germline V gene, CDR1 is DFQATT and CDR2 is SNEGSKA (reference sequence). The CDR3 is 12 residues long.

This sequence joins TRBV7-8 and TRBJ1-4; 9 bases align to TRBD1. There are 13 residues in the CDR3. Germline CDR1 reads SGHVS; CDR2 reads FQNEAQ. The V and J ends lost 7 bases and 8 bases, in that order; junction bases with no gene match: 5. CDR3 DNA: TGTGCCAGCACTACAGGGGGCTGGGAAAAACTGTTTTTT. Its translation is CASTTGGWEKLFF.

Comment on this clonotype: It may be a read error: a sequence one base away is much more abundant. The rearrangement joins TRBV6-5 to TRBJ2-5; D unresolved. The closer fit of TRBJ2-7 to the DNA end suggests the J call may be wrong. Germline assignment: CDR1 MNHEY and CDR2 SVGAGI. This CDR3 is 14 amino acids long. The DNA for the CDR3 is TGTGCCAGCAACCCCCACAGTAGCTTCTACGAGCAGTACTTC. As protein: CASNPHSSFYEQYF.

The gene calls are TRBV29-1 and TRBJ1-5, with D maybe TRBD1 (6 bases). This CDR3 is 14 amino acids long. Trimming left V 5 bases short and J 7 bases short, with 18 bases between. Germline V gives CDR1 SQVTM, CDR2 ANQGSEA. The CDR3 nucleotides are TGCAGCGTTCAAGTGGGGGGGCTCGACCAGCCCCAGCATTTT. It specifies CSVQVGGLDQPQHF. Using reference TRBV29-1 and TRBJ1-5 for the parts outside the CDR3, the full variable domain is SAVISQKPSRDICQRGTSLTIQCQVDSQVTMMFWYRQQPGQSLTLIATANQGSEATYESGFVIDKFPISRPNLTFSTLTVSNMSPEDSSIYLCSVQVGGLDQPQHFGDGTRLSIL.

The chain has TRBV29-1 and TRBJ2-2; D gene unclear. V was clipped by 2 bases and J by 2 bases, with 21 bases between them. Germline V gene lookup returns CDR1 SQVTM and CDR2 ANQGSEA. The CDR3 loop spans 18 amino acids. CDR3 DNA: TGCAGCGTTGAACTAGTGGGCGGCCGGGCCCCTAACACCGGGGAGCTGTTTTTT. This sequence encodes CSVELVGGRAPNTGELFF.

This chain connects TRBV7-9 to TRBJ2-4; 9 bases are shared with TRBD1. V dropped 4 bases and J dropped 7; count of bases not matched to a gene: 5. The length of the CDR3 is 14 residues. Germline CDR1 SEHNR, CDR2 FQNEAQ (reference sequence). For the CDR3, the DNA is TGTGCCAGCAGCTCGGGACAGGGTATGAACATTCAGTACTTC. It is translated as CASSSGQGMNIQYF.

This clonotype was observed many times. The genes are TRBV29-1 and TRBJ2-3; possibly TRBD1 or TRBD2 for D (7 bases each). Germline CDR1 and CDR2: SQVTM and ANQGSEA. The CDR3 has 15 residues. Trimming left V 7 bases short and J 8 bases short, with 25 bases between. As DNA, the CDR3 is TGCAGCGCCAGCACACTACAGGGGCCGGGGGGTACGCAGTATTTT. Its protein is CSASTLQGPGGTQYF.

On this clonotype itself: A much larger clone lies one base from this, so it may be a read error. CDR3 sequence reads: CASTLKAGGWEGQFF. The DNA of the CDR3 is TGTGCCAGCACCCTCAAAGCGGGGGGCTGGGAGGGGCAGTTCTTC. The rearrangement links TRBV11-2 to TRBJ2-1, with 9 bases aligning to TRBD2. The V gene's germline CDR1 is SGHAT and CDR2 FQNNGV. The CDR3 has 15 residues. J was trimmed by 12 bases and V by 7 bases; bases with no gene match: 16.

The V gene is TRBV6-1, the J gene TRBJ2-1; 14 bases match TRBD2. CDR3 length: 18 residues. Trimming cost V 5 bases and J 0 bases; bases outside gene matches: 6. The germline gives CDR1 MNHNS, CDR2 SASEGT. The CDR3 protein is CASSRGLAGAGSYNEQFF. In DNA form, the CDR3 reads TGTGCCAGCAGTCGGGGACTAGCGGGAGCGGGCTCCTACAATGAGCAGTTCTTC.

V usage is TRBV13 and J usage is TRBJ2-7; possible D gene TRBD1, 7 bases. Trimming removed 5 bases from V and 3 bases from J, with 14 bases in between. The germline V gene encodes CDR1 PRHDT and CDR2 FYEKMQ (reference sequence). The CDR3 runs 14 residues. The CDR3 loop reads CASSIDREVYEQYF. The CDR3 nucleotides read TGTGCCAGCAGCATAGACAGGGAGGTCTACGAGCAGTACTTC.

This clonotype was detected many times. The chain links TRBV29-1 to TRBJ1-2, with D maybe TRBD1 (5 bases). Germline values: CDR1 SQVTM, CDR2 ANQGSEA. Trimming shortened V by 7 bases and J by 4 bases, and 13 bases separated the two germline ends. The CDR3 totals 12 residues. In DNA, the CDR3 is TGCAGCGCCAGCCGGGGGTCCTATGGCTACACCTTC. Translating it yields CSASRGSYGYTF.

The CDR3 DNA reads as TGTGCCAGCAGACTCGACAGAGCGAACACTGAAGCTTTCTTT. Its protein product is CASRLDRANTEAFF. This rearrangement joins TRBV12-3 or TRBV12-4 to TRBJ1-1, with a weak D call TRBD1 (5 bases). Deletions cut 6 bases from V and 1 base from J, with 12 bases between. CDR3 length: 14 residues.

This clonotype was counted a few times. This chain's CDR3 is CASSFDSGRADTQYF. CDR3 sequence (DNA): TGTGCCAGCAGCTTTGATAGCGGGAGGGCAGATACGCAGTATTTT. The V gene is TRBV7-2, the J gene TRBJ2-3; TRBD2 aligns across 11 bases. The CDR3 loop spans 15 amino acids. Per the germline V gene, CDR1 is SGHTA and CDR2 is FQGNSA. J was trimmed by 4 bases and V by 3 bases; bases with no gene match: 3.

The V call is TRBV20-1, the J call TRBJ2-3; a possible D gene is TRBD1 (6 bases). The V gene's germline CDR1 is DFQATT and CDR2 SNEGSKA (reference sequence). The ends were cut back, 3 bases at V and 3 bases at J, with 13 bases in the middle. The CDR3 sequence is 14 residues long. CDR3 amino acids: CSASWGRGTDTQYF. The DNA for the CDR3 is TGCAGTGCTAGTTGGGGAAGGGGGACAGATACGCAGTATTTT.

The chain couples TRBV7-2 to TRBJ2-3; 16 bases are a match to TRBD2. The CDR3 is 17 amino acids. The V gene's germline CDR1 is SGHTA and CDR2 FQGNSA. The V segment lost 4 bases and the J segment 7 bases; nucleotides outside the gene matches: 8. The CDR3 loop reads CASSSSGLAGGQNTQYF. In DNA form, the CDR3 reads TGTGCCAGCAGCTCATCGGGACTAGCGGGAGGGCAAAATACGCAGTATTTT.

The CDR3 here is CASSLAEGSPFF. For the CDR3, the DNA is TGTGCCAGCAGTTTAGCAGAGGGGAGTCCGTTCTTC. The chain uses TRBV12-3 or TRBV12-4 and TRBJ2-1; tentatively, D is TRBD1 or TRBD2 (5 bases each). There are 12 residues in the CDR3. Trimming took 0 bases from V and 15 from J, leaving 12 bases between them.

The rearrangement links TRBV20-1 to TRBJ2-5, with TRBD1 as a possible D gene (5 bases). Per germline, CDR1 DFQATT and CDR2 SNEGSKA (reference sequence). V lost 7 bases to trimming and J lost 1 base, with 13 bases between them. There are 13 residues in the CDR3. The CDR3 DNA is TGCAGTGAGAAGGGGCCCCCCCAAGAGACCCAGTACTTC. It codes for CSEKGPPQETQYF.

This clonotype was counted a few times. The chain couples TRBV2 to TRBJ2-3; TRBD2 matches 9 bases. J gave up 0 bases and V 8 bases, and 9 bases lay outside the gene matches. The CDR3 contains 16 residues. Per the germline V gene, CDR1 is SNHLY and CDR2 is FYNNEI. CDR3 in DNA: TGTGCCAGCGAGGCTAGCGGGGAGTCTAGCACAGATACGCAGTATTTT. Translation: CASEASGESSTDTQYF.